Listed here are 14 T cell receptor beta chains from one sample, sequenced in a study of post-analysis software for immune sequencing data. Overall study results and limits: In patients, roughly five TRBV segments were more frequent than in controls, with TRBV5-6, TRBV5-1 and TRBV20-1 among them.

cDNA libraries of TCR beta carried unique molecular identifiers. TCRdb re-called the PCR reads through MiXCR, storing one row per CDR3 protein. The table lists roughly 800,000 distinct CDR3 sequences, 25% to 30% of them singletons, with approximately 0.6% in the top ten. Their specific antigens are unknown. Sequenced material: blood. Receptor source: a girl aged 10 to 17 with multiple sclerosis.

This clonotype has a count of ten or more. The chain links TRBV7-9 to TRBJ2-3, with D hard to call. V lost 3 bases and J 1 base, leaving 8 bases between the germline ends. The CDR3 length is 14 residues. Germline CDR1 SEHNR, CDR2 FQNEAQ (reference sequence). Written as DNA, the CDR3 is TGTGCCAGCAGCTTCTCTGGGCGCACAGATACGCAGTATTTT. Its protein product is CASSFSGRTDTQYF.

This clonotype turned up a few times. The CDR3 reads CSADAGLRGENIQYF. CDR3 in DNA: TGCAGTGCTGATGCGGGACTCAGGGGGGAAAACATTCAGTACTTC. V gene TRBV20-1 combines with J gene TRBJ2-4; a weak D match, TRBD1 (7 bases). CDR3 length: 15 residues. Germline-derived CDR1 and CDR2 are DFQATT and SNEGSKA (reference sequence). Between the trimmed V and J ends, which lost 5 bases and 5 bases, there was a span of 19 bases.

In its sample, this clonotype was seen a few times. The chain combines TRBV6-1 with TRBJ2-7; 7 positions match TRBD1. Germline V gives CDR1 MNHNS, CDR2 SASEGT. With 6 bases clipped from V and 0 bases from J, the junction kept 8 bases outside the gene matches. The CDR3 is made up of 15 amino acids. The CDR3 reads CASRGTVSSSYEQYF. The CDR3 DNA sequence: TGTGCCAGCAGAGGGACAGTATCCAGCTCCTACGAGCAGTACTTC.

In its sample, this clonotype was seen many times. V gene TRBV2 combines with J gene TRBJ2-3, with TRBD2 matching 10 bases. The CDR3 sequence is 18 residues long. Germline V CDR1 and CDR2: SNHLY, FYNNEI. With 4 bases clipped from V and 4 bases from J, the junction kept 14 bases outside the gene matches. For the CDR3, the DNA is TGTGCCAGCAGTGTCGGACTAGCGGCGAACAAATTGGCAGATACGCAGTATTTT. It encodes CASSVGLAANKLADTQYF.

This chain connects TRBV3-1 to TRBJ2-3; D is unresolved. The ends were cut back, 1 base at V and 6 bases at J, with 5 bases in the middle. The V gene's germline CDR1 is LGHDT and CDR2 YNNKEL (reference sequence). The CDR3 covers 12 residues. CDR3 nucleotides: TGTGCCAGCAGCCAAGTTGAGGATACGCAGTATTTT. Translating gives CASSQVEDTQYF.

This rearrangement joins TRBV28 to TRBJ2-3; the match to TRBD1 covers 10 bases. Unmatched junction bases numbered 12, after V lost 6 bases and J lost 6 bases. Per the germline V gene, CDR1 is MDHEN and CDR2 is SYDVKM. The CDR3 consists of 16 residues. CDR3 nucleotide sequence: TGTGCCAGCAGCCAAGTTGGGGGACAGGGGCGGGATACGCAGTATTTT. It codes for CASSQVGGQGRDTQYF.

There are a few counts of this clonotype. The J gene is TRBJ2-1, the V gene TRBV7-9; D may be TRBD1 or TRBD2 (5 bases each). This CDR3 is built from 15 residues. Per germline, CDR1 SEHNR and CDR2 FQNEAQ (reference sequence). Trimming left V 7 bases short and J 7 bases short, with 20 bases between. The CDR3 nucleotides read TGTGCCAGCATCCAGTCGTCGGGGCCGGGAAATGAGCAGTTCTTC. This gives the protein CASIQSSGPGNEQFF. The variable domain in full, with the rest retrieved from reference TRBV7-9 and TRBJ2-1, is DTGVSQNPRHKITKRGQNVTFRCDPISEHNRLYWYRQTLGQGPEFLTYFQNEAQLEKSRLLSDRFSAERPKGSFSTLEIQRTEQGDSAMYLCASIQSSGPGNEQFFGPGTRLTVL.

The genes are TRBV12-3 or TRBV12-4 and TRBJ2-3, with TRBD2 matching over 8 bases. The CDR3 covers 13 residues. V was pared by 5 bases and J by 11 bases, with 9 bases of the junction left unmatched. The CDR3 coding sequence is TGTGCCAGCAGTCCCATTGCGGGAGGAGGGCAGTATTTT. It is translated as CASSPIAGGGQYF.

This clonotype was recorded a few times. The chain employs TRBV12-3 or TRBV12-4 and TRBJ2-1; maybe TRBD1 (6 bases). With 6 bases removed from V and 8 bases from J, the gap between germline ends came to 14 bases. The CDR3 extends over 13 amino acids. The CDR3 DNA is TGTGCCAGCAGACCCCAGGGGAATCATGAGCAGTTCTTC. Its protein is CASRPQGNHEQFF.

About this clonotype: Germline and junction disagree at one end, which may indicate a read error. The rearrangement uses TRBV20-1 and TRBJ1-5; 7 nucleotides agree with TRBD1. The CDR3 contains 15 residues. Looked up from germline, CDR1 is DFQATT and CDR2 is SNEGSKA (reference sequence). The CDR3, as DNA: TGCAGTGCGTTAAACAGGGGCCGTAGCAATCAGCCCCTGCATTTT. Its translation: CSALNRGRSNQPLHF.

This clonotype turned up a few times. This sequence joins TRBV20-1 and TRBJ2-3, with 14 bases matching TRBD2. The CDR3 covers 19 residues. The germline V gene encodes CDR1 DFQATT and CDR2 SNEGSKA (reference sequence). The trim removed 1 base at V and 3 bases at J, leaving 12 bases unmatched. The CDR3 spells CSARGSDRLAGGPTDTQYF. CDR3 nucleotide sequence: TGCAGTGCTAGAGGCTCTGATAGACTAGCGGGAGGGCCAACAGATACGCAGTATTTT.

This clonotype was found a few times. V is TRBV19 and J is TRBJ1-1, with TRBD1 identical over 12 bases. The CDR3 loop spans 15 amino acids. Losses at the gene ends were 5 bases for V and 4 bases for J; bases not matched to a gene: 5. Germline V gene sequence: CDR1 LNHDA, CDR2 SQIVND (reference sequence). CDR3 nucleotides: TGTGCCAGTAGTTATGGGACAGGGGGCGGCACTGAAGCTTTCTTT. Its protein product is CASSYGTGGGTEAFF.

CDR3 DNA sequence: TGTGCCAGCAGTTCGGGTCCTCAAGGAGGCTACACCTTC. Translation gives CASSSGPQGGYTF. V is TRBV7-2 and J is TRBJ1-2; no reliable D call. Germline V gene data show CDR1 as SGHTA and CDR2 as FQGNSA. This CDR3 is built from 13 residues. V was trimmed by 6 bases and J by 8 bases, leaving 16 bases between them. The variable domain in full, completed from reference TRBV7-2 and TRBJ1-2, reads GAGVSQSPSNKVTEKGKDVELRCDPISGHTALYWYRQSLGQGLEFLIYFQGNSAPDKSGLPSDRFSAERTGGSVSTLTIQRTQQEDSAVYLCASSSGPQGGYTFGSGTRLTVV.

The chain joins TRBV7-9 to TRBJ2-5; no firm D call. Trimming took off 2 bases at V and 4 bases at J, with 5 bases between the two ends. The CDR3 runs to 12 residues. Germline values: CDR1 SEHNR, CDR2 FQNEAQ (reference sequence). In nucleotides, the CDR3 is TGTGCCAGCAGCTTAAACACAGAGACCCAGTACTTC. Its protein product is CASSLNTETQYF.